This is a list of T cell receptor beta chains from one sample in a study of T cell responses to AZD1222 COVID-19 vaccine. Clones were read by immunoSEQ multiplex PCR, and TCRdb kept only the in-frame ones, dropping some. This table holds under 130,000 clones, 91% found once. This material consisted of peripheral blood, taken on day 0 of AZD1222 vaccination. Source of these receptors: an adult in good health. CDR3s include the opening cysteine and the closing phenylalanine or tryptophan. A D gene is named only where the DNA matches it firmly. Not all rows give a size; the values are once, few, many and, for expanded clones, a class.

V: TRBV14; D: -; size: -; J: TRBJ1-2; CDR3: CASSQGPTGRARGYTF; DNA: TGTGCCAGCAGCCAAGGGCCCACGGGGCGAGCGCGTGGCTACACCTTC
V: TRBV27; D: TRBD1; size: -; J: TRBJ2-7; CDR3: CASSTRQGSYEQYF; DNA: TGTGCCAGCAGTACGAGACAGGGGTCCTACGAGCAGTACTTC
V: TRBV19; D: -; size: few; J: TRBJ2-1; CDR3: CASSISDRYNEQFF; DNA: TGTGCCAGTAGTATCAGTGACAGATACAATGAGCAGTTCTTC
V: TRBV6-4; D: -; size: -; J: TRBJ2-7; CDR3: CASIGRSSYEQYF; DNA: TGTGCCAGCATCGGACGGAGCTCCTACGAGCAGTACTTC
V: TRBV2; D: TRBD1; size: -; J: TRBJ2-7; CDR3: CASSLRTGGIYEQYF; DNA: TGTGCCAGCAGTTTGCGGACAGGGGGTATCTACGAGCAGTACTTC
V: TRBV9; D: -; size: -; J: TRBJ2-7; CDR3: CASSVEASYEQYF; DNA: TGTGCCAGCAGCGTGGAGGCTAGCTACGAGCAGTACTTC
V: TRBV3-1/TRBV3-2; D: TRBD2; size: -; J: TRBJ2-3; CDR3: CASSSLAGGTDTQYF; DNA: TGTGCCAGCAGCTCACTAGCGGGGGGAACAGATACGCAGTATTTT
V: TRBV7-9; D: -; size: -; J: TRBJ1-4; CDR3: CASNSRVGNEKLFF; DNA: TGTGCCAGCAACTCTCGGGTGGGGAATGAAAAACTGTTTTTT
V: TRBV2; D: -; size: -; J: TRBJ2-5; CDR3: CASSEDRVKETQYF; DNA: TGTGCCAGCAGTGAAGACAGGGTAAAAGAGACCCAGTACTTC
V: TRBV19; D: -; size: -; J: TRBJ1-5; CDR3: CASSRGTGGNQPQHF; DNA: TGTGCCAGTAGTCGGGGGACTGGTGGCAATCAGCCCCAGCATTTT
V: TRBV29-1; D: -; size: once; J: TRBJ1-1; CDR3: CSVGEDGGEAFF; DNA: TGCAGCGTTGGAGAGGACGGGGGTGAAGCTTTCTTT
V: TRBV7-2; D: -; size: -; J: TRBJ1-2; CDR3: CASSLVRVEGYTF; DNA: TGTGCCAGCAGCTTAGTGCGGGTAGAGGGCTACACCTTC
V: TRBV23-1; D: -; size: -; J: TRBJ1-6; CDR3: CASSQSFNNSPLHF; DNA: TGCGCCAGCAGTCAATCGTTCAATAATTCACCCCTCCACTTT